What follows describes a single T cell receptor (beta chain). The sequenced fragment ends 3 residues before the CDR3 boundary, so the rest is inferred from the germline J gene. These data belong to a study of T cells in women clearing cervical HPV infection. Prevalent HPV16 infections were excluded; only incident single HPV16 infections included. Assay used: immunoSEQ multiplex PCR; TCRdb lists only in-frame clones, some missing. This repertoire includes some 39,000 clones. The CDR3 consists of 15 residues. Per germline, CDR1 SGHNT and CDR2 YYREEE (reference sequence). V was pared by 3 bases and J by 6 bases, with 9 bases of the junction left unmatched.

The sample was blood buffy coat. J is TRBJ1-2 and V is TRBV5-4; 9 bases are shared with TRBD1. This receptor was taken from a woman between 18 and 70 years old with a cervical HPV16 infection that either progressed to CIN3+ or cleared (not recorded which). The CDR3 sequence is CASSSNRGLSDGYTF. The sequenced CDR3 bases are TGTGCCAGCAGCTCAAACAGGGGGCTTAGTGATGGC.